These 4 T cell receptor beta chains were sequenced from one sample in a study of blood T cell repertoires in COVID-19. Using immunoSEQ multiplex PCR, the repertoire was profiled, and TCRdb retains in-frame clones only, with some absent. The sample includes approximately 230,000 clones, around nine tenths of them seen just once. Material for sequencing was PBMCs or T cells enriched from blood (not recorded which). The receptors originated from a woman aged 45-65 years with acute COVID-19.

This clone came up once. V is TRBV27 and J is TRBJ2-5, with 10 bases identical to TRBD2. Per germline, CDR1 MNHEY and CDR2 SMNVEV (reference sequence). After removal of 3 bases from V and 7 bases from J, the junction contained 11 bases not matched to a gene. The CDR3 is 16 residues long. This chain's CDR3 is CASSFRMASGRWTQYF. CDR3 sequence (DNA): TGTGCCAGCAGTTTTCGTATGGCTAGCGGGAGATGGACCCAGTACTTC.

The chain links TRBV28 to TRBJ2-7; D might be TRBD1 (6 bases). V lost 6 bases to trimming and J lost 2 bases, with 14 bases between them. The CDR3 spans 14 residues. CDR1 MDHEN and CDR2 SYDVKM come from the germline V gene. Written as DNA, the CDR3 is TGTGCCAGCAGGGCTCCGGGACATACCTACGAGCAGTACTTC. This gives the protein CASRAPGHTYEQYF.

This chain links TRBV4-1 with TRBJ2-2; possibly TRBD1 for D (6 bases). The CDR3 extends over 15 amino acids. V gave up 4 bases and J gave up 2 bases, with 11 bases separating them. CDR1 is MGHRA, CDR2 YSYEKL, per germline. Written as DNA, the CDR3 is TGCGCCAGCAGCCCCGGACAGAGCAACACCGGGGAGCTGTTTTTT. Residues: CASSPGQSNTGELFF.

The chain uses TRBV4-1 and TRBJ2-2; 8 nucleotides line up with TRBD2. In germline, CDR1 is MGHRA, CDR2 YSYEKL. J gave up 3 bases and V 0 bases, and 3 bases lay outside the gene matches. The CDR3 is 16 amino acids. This chain's CDR3 is CASSQDLAGDTGELFF. The CDR3 coding sequence is TGCGCCAGCAGCCAAGACCTAGCGGGTGACACCGGGGAGCTGTTTTTT.